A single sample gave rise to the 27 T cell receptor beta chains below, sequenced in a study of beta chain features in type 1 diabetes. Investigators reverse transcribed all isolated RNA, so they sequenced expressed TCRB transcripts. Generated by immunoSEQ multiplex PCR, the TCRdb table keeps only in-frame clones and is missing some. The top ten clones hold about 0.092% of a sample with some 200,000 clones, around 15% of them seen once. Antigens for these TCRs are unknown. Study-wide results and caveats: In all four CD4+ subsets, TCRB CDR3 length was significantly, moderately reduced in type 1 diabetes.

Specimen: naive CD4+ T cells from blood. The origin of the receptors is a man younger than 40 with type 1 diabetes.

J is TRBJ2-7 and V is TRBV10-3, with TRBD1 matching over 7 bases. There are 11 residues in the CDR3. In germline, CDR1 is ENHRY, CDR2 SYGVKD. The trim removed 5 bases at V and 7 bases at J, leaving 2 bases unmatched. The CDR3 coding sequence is TGTGCCATCAGTAGACAGGGAGAGCAGTACTTC. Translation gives CAISRQGEQYF.

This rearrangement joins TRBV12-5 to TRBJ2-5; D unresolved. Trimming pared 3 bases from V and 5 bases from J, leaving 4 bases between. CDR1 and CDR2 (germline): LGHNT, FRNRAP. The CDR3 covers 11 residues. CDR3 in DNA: TGTGCTAGTGGTTTAGGGGAGACCCAGTACTTC. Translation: CASGLGETQYF.

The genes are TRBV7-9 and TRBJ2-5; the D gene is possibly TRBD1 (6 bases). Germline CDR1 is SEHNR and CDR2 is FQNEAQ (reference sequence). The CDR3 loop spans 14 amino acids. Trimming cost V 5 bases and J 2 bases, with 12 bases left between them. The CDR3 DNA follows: TGTGCCAGCAGCCAGGGGACATCACAAGAGACCCAGTACTTC. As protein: CASSQGTSQETQYF. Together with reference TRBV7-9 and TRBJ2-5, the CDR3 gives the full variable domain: DTGVSQNPRHKITKRGQNVTFRCDPISEHNRLYWYRQTLGQGPEFLTYFQNEAQLEKSRLLSDRFSAERPKGSFSTLEIQRTEQGDSAMYLCASSQGTSQETQYFGPGTRLLVL.

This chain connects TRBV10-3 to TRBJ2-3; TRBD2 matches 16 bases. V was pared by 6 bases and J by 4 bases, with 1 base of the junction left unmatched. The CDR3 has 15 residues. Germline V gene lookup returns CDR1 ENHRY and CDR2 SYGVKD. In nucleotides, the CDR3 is TGTGCCATCAGAGGGACTAGCGGGAGGGCAGATACGCAGTATTTT. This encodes CAIRGTSGRADTQYF.

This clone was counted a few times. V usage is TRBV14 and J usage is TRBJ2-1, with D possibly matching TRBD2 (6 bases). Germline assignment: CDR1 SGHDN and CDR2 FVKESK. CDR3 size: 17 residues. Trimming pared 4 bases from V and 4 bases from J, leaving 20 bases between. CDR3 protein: CASSPLSGRGIYNEQFF. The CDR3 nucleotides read TGTGCCAGCAGCCCCCTATCCGGGAGAGGAATTTACAATGAGCAGTTCTTC.

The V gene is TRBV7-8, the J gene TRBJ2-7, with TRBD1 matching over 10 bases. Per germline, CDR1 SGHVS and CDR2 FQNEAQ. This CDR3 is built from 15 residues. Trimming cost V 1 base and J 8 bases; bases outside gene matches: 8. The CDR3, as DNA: TGTGCCAGCAGCTTAGTCTCAGGACAGGGGGGAAAGCAGTACTTC. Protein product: CASSLVSGQGGKQYF.

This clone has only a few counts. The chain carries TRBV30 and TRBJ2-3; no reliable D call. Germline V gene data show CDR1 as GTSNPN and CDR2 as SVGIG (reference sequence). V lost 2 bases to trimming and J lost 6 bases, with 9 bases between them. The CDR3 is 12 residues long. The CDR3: CAWSPALDTQYF. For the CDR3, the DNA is TGTGCCTGGAGTCCAGCCCTGGATACGCAGTATTTT.

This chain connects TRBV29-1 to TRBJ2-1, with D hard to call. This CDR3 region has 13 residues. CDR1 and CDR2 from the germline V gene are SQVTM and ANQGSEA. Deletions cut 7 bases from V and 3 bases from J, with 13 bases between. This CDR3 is CSGAKDHYNEQFF. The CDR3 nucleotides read TGCAGCGGAGCAAAGGACCACTACAATGAGCAGTTCTTC.

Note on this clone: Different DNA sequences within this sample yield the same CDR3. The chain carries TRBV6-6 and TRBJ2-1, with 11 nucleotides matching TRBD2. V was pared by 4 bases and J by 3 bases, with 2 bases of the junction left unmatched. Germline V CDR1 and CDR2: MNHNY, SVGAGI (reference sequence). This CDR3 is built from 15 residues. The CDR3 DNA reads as TGTGCCAGCAGTTCCGGGACTAGCGGCTACAATGAGCAGTTCTTC. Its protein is CASSSGTSGYNEQFF.

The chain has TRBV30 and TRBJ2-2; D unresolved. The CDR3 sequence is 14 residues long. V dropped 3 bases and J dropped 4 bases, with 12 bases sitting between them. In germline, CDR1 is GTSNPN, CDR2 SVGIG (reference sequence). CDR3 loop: CAWRRPRSTGELFF. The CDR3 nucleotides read TGTGCCTGGAGACGGCCACGAAGCACCGGGGAGCTGTTTTTT.

The CDR3 bases are TGCAGTGCTCCCGGACTCTACGAGCAGTACTTC. Translating it yields CSAPGLYEQYF. The rearrangement links TRBV20-1 to TRBJ2-7, with D possibly matching TRBD2 (5 bases). V was clipped by 5 bases and J by 3 bases, with 8 bases between them. There are 11 residues in the CDR3. Germline V gene sequence: CDR1 DFQATT, CDR2 SNEGSKA (reference sequence).

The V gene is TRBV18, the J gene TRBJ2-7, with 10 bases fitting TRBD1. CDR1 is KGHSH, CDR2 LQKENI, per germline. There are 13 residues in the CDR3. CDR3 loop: CACGQGESYEQYF. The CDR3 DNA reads TGTGCTTGTGGACAGGGGGAATCCTACGAGCAGTACTTC.

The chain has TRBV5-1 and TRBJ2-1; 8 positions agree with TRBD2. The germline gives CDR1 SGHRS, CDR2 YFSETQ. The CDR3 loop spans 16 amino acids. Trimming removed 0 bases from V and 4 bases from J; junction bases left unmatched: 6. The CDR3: CASSLAVAGKYNEQFF. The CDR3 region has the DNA TGCGCCAGCAGCTTGGCCGTAGCGGGAAAGTACAATGAGCAGTTCTTC.

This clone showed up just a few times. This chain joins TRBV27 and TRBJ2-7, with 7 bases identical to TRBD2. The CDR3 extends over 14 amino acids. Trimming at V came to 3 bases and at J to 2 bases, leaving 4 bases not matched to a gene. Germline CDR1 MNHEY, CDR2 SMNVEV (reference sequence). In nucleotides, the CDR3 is TGTGCCAGCAGTTTTAGCGGGTTCCCCTACGAGCAGTACTTC. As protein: CASSFSGFPYEQYF.

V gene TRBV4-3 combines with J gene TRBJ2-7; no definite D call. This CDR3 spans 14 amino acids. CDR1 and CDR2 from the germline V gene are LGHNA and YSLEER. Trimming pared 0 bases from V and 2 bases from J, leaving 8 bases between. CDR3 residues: CASSQDLGTYEQYF. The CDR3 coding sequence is TGCGCCAGCAGCCAAGATTTAGGGACCTACGAGCAGTACTTC.

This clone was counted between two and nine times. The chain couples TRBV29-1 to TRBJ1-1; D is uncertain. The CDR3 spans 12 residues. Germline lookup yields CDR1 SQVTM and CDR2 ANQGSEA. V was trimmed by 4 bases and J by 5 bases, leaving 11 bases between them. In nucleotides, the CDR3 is TGCAGCGTTGGAAGGGAAAGTACTGAAGCTTTCTTT. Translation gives CSVGRESTEAFF.

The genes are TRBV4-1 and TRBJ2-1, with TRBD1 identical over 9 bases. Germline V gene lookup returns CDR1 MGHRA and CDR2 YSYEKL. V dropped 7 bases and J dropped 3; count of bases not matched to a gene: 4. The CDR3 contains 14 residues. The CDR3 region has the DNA TGCGCCAGCACCCCGGGACAGGGCTACAATGAGCAGTTCTTC. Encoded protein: CASTPGQGYNEQFF.

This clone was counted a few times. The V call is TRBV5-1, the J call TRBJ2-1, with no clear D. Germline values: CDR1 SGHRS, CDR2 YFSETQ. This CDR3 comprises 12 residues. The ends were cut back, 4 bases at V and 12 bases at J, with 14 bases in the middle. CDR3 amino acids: CASSLGPGGQFF. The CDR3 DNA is TGCGCCAGCAGCCTCGGGCCCGGCGGGCAGTTCTTC.

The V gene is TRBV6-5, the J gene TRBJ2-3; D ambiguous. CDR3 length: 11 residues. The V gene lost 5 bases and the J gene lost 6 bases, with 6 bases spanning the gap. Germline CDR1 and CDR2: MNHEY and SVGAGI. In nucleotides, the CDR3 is TGTGCCAGCAGTGGGGTGGATACGCAGTATTTT. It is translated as CASSGVDTQYF.

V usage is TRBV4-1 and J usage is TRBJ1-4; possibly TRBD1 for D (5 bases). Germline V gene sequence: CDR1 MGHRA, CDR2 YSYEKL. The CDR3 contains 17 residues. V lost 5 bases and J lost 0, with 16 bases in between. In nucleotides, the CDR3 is TGCGCCAGCAGCGGACAAGGCACGGGGGCAACTAATGAAAAACTGTTTTTT. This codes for CASSGQGTGATNEKLFF.

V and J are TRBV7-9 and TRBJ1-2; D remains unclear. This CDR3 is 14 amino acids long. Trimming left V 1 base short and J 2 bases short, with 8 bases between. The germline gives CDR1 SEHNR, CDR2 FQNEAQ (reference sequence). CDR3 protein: CASSLVRSNYGYTF. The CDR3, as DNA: TGTGCCAGCAGCTTAGTGCGGTCCAACTATGGCTACACCTTC.

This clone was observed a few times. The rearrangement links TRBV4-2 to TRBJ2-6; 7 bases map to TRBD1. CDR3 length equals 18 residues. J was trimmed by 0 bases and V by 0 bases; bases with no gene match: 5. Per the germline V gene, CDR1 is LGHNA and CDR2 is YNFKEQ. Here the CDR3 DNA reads TGTGCCAGCAGCCAAGAGGGACAGACAAACTCTGGGGCCAACGTCCTGACTTTC. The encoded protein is CASSQEGQTNSGANVLTF.

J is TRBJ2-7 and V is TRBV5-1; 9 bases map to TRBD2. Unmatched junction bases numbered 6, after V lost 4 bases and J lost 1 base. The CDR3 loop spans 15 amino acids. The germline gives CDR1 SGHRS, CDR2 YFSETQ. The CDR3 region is CASSPLAGSSYEQYF. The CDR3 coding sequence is TGCGCCAGCAGCCCTCTAGCGGGATCATCCTACGAGCAGTACTTC.

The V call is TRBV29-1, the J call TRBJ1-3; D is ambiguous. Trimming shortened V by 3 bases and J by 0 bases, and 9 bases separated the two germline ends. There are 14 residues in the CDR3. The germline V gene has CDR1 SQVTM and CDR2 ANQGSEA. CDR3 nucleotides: TGCAGCGTTGACATGACACCCTCTGGAAACACCATATATTTT. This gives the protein CSVDMTPSGNTIYF.

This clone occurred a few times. CDR3 sequence: CASSPTSGRASSYNEQFF. For the CDR3, the DNA is TGCGCCAGCAGCCCTACTAGCGGGAGGGCGAGCTCCTACAATGAGCAGTTCTTC. This rearrangement joins TRBV4-1 to TRBJ2-1; TRBD2 agrees at 13 bases. Germline CDR1 is MGHRA and CDR2 is YSYEKL. The J segment lost 0 bases and the V segment lost 4 bases, leaving 6 bases of the junction unmatched. CDR3 size: 18 residues.

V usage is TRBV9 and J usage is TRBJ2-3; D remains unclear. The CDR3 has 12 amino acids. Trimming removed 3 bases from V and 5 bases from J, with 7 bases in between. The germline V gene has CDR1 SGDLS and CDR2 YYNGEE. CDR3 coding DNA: TGTGCCAGCAGCGCTACGGGAGATACGCAGTATTTT. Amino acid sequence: CASSATGDTQYF.

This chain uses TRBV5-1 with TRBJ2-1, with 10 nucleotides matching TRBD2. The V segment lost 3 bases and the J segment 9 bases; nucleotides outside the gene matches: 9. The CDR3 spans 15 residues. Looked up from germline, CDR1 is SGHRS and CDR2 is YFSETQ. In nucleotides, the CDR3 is TGCGCCAGCAGCTCTACTAGCGGGACGACCCCTGAGCAGTTCTTC. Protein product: CASSSTSGTTPEQFF.